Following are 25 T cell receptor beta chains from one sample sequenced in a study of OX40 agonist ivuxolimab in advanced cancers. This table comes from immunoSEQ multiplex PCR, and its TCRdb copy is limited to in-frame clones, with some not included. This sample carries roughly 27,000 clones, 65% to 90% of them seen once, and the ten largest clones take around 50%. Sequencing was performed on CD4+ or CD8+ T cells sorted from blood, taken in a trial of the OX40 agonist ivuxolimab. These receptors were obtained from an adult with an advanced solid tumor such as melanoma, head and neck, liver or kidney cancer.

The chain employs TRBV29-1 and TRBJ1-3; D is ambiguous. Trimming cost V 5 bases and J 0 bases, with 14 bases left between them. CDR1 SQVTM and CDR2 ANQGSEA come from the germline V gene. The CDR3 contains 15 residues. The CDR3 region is CSVFSGSPSGNTIYF. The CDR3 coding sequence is TGCAGCGTTTTTAGCGGGTCTCCCTCTGGAAACACCATATATTTT. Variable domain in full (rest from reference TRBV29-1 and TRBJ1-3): SAVISQKPSRDICQRGTSLTIQCQVDSQVTMMFWYRQQPGQSLTLIATANQGSEATYESGFVIDKFPISRPNLTFSTLTVSNMSPEDSSIYLCSVFSGSPSGNTIYFGEGSWLTVV.

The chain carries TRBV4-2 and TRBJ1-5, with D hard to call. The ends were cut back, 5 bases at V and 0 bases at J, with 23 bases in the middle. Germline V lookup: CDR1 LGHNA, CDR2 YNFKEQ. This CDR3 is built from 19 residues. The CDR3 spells CASSSDQAEGFYSNQPQHF. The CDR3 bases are TGTGCCAGCAGCTCCGACCAGGCGGAGGGTTTTTATAGCAATCAGCCCCAGCATTTT.

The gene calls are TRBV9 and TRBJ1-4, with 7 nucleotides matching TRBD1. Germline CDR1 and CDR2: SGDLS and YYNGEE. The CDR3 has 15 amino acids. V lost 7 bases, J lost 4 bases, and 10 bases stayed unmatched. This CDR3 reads CASGVGTANNEKLFF. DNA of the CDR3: TGTGCCAGCGGTGTGGGGACAGCCAATAATGAAAAACTGTTTTTT.

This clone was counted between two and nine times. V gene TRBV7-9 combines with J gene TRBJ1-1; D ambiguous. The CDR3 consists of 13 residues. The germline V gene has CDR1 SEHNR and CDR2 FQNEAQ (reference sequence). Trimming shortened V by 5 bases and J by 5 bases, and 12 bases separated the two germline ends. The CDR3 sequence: CASSPSGGTEAFF. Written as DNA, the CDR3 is TGTGCCAGCAGCCCCTCAGGAGGTACTGAAGCTTTCTTT.

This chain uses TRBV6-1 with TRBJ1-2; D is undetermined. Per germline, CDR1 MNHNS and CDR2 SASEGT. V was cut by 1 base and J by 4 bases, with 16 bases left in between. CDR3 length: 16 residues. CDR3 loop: CASSEGVRSTLYGYTF. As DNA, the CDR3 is TGTGCCAGCAGTGAAGGGGTTCGGAGTACCCTCTATGGCTACACCTTC.

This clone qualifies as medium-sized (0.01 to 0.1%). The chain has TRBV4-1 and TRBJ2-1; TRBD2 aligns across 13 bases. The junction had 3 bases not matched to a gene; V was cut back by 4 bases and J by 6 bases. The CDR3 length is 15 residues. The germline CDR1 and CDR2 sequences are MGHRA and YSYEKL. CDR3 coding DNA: TGCGCCAGCAGCCTACTAGCGGGGGGGCCCAATGAGCAGTTCTTC. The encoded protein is CASSLLAGGPNEQFF.

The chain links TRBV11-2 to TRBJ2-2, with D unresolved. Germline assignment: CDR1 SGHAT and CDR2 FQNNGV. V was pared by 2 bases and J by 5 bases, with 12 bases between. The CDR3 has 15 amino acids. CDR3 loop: CASSLSGHGTGELFF. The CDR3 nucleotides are TGTGCCAGCAGCTTATCCGGGCACGGAACCGGGGAGCTGTTTTTT.

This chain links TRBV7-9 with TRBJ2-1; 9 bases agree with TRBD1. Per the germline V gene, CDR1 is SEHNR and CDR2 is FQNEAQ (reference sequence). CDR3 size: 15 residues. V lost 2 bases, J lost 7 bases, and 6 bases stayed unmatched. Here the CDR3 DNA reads TGTGCCAGCAGCTTAACGGGACAGGGAATAAATGAGCAGTTCTTC. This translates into CASSLTGQGINEQFF.

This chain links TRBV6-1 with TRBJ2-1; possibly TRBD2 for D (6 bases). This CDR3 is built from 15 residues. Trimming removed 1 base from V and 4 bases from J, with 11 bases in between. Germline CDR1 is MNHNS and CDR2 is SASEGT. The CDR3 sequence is CASSEGASEYNEQFF. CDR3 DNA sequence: TGTGCCAGCAGTGAAGGAGCTAGCGAGTACAATGAGCAGTTCTTC.

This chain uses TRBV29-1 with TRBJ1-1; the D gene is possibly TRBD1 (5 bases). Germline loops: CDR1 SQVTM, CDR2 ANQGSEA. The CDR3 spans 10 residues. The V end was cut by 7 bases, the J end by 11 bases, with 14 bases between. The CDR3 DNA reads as TGCAGCGGCCAGGACATGGTGGCTTTCTTT. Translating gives CSGQDMVAFF.

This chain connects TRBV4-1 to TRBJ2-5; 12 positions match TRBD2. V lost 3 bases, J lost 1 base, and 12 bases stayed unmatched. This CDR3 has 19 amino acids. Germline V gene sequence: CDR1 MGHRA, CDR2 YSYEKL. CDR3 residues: CASSHSTILLAGGQETQYF. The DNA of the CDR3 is TGCGCCAGCAGCCATTCCACCATTTTACTAGCGGGGGGCCAAGAGACCCAGTACTTC.

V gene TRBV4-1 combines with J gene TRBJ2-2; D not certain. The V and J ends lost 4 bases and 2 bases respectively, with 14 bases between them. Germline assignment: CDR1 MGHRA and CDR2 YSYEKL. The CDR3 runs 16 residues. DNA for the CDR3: TGCGCCAGCAGCCCTATGGGGTGGGGAAACACCGGGGAGCTGTTTTTT. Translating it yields CASSPMGWGNTGELFF.

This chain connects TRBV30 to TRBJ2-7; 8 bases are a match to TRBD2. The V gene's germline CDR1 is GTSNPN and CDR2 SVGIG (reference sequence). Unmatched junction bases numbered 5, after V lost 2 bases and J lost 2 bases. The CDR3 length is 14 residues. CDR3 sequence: CAWSWRGDTYEQYF. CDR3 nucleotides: TGTGCCTGGAGTTGGCGGGGGGATACCTACGAGCAGTACTTC. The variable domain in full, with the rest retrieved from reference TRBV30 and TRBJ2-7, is SQTIHQWPATLVQPVGSPLSLECTVEGTSNPNLYWYRQAAGRGLQLLFYSVGIGQISSEVPQNLSASRPQDRQFILSSKKLLLSDSGFYLCAWSWRGDTYEQYFGPGTRLTVT.

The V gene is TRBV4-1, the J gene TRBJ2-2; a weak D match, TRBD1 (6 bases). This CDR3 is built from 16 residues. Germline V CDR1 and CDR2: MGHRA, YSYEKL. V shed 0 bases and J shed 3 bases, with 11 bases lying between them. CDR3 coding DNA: TGCGCCAGCAGCCAAGATCCAACAGGGTACACCGGGGAGCTGTTTTTT. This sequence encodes CASSQDPTGYTGELFF.

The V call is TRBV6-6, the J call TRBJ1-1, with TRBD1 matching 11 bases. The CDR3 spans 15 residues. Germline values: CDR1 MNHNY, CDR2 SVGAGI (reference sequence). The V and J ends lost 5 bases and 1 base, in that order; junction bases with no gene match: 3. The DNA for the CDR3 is TGTGCCAGCAGTGGACAGGGGGCTGGGAACACTGAAGCTTTCTTT. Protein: CASSGQGAGNTEAFF.

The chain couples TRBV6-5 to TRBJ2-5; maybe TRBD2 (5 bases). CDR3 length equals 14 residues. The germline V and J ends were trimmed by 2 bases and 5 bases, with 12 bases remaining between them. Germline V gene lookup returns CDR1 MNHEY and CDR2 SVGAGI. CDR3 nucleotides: TGTGCCAGCAGTTACCCCCCCCCGGGGGAGACCCAGTACTTC. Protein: CASSYPPPGETQYF.

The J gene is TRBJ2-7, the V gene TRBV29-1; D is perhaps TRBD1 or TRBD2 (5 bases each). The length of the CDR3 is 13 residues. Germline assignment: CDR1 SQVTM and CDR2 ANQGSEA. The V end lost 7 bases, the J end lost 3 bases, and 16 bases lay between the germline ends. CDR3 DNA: TGCAGCGCCGCCGGGACGGGAAACTACGAGCAGTACTTC. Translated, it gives CSAAGTGNYEQYF.

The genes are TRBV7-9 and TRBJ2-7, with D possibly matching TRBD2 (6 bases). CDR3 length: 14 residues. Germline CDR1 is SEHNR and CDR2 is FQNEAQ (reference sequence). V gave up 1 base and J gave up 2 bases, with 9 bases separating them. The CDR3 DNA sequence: TGTGCCAGCAGCTTAGTCGGAGGGACCTACGAGCAGTACTTC. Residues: CASSLVGGTYEQYF.

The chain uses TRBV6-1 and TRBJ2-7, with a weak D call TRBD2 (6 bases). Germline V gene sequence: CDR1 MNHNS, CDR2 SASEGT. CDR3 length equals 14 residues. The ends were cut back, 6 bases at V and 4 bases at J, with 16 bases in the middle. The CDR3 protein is CASRDHGGGYEQYF. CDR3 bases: TGTGCCAGCAGGGACCATGGGGGAGGATACGAGCAGTACTTC.

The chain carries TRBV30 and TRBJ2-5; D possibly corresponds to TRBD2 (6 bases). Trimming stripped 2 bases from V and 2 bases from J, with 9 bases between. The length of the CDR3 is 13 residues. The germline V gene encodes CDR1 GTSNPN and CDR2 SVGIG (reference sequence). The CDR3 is CAWSLAVQETQYF. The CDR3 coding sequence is TGTGCCTGGAGTTTAGCGGTACAAGAGACCCAGTACTTC.

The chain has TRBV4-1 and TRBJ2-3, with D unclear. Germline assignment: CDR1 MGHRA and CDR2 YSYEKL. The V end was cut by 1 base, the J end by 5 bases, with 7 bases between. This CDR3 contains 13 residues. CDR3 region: CASSQVGVDTQYF. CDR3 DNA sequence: TGCGCCAGCAGCCAAGTTGGGGTAGATACGCAGTATTTT.

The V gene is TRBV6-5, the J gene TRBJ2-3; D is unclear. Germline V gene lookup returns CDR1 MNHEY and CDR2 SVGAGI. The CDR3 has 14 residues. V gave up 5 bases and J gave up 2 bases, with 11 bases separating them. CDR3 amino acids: CASSKTTFTDTQYF. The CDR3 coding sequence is TGTGCCAGCAGTAAAACGACCTTCACAGATACGCAGTATTTT.

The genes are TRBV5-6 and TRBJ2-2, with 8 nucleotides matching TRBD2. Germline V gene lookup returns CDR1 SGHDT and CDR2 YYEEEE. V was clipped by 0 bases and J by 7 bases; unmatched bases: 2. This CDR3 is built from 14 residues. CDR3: CASSLGTSFGELFF. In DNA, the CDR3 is TGTGCCAGCAGCTTGGGGACTAGCTTCGGGGAGCTGTTTTTT.

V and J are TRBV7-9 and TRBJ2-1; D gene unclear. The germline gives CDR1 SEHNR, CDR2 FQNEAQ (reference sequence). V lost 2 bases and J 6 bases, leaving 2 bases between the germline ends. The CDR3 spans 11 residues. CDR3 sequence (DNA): TGTGCCAGCAGCTTAAGCAATGAGCAGTTCTTC. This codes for CASSLSNEQFF. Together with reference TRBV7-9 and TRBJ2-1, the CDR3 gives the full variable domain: DTGVSQNPRHKITKRGQNVTFRCDPISEHNRLYWYRQTLGQGPEFLTYFQNEAQLEKSRLLSDRFSAERPKGSFSTLEIQRTEQGDSAMYLCASSLSNEQFFGPGTRLTVL.

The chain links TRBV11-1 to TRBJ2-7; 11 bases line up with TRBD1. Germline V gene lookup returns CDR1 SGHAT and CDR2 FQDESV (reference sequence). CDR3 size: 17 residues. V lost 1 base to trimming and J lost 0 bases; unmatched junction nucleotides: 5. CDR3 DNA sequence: TGTGCCAGCAGCTTAGTGGCCGGGACAGGGGGCTCCTACGAGCAGTACTTC. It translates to CASSLVAGTGGSYEQYF.